This TCR beta chain was identified in a study of monozygotic twins with inflammatory bowel disease. With respect to this clonotype: The antigen is undetermined.

Study-wide findings and caveats: The study supported no single strong signal or clonotype linked to IBD.

The CDR3 runs 14 residues. TCRdb processed the 5' RACE reads again and assigns one entry to each CDR3 protein, with no DNA. The specimen's table records 200,000 to 250,000 distinct CDR3 sequences. The receptor was isolated from a human donor with ulcerative colitis or Crohn's disease, or a healthy co-twin of an affected twin (not recorded which). The sequenced sample consisted of blood. V gene TRBV12-3 or TRBV12-4 combines with J gene TRBJ2-7; TCRdb proposes TRBD1, but this gene call is untestable without DNA. The CDR3 spells CASSELSGGYEQYF.